The 21 T cell receptor beta chains listed next were all sequenced from one sample in a study of OX40 agonist ivuxolimab in advanced cancers. The library was prepared using the immunoSEQ multiplex PCR assay. TCRdb provides this immuneACCESS table in a form limited to in-frame rearrangements. Some clones are lacking; in checked studies, under half of them reflect an unresolved V gene, and why the rest are absent is not known. In this sample the table shows tens of thousands of clones, approximately 81% of which occur a single time. In total, the top ten clones hold 7.9% of the sample. Source: CD4+ or CD8+ T cells sorted from blood, taken in a trial of the OX40 agonist ivuxolimab. All receptors come from an adult with an advanced solid tumor such as melanoma, head and neck, liver or kidney cancer.

This sequence joins TRBV7-2 and TRBJ2-5, with D perhaps matching TRBD1 or TRBD2 (7 bases each). The CDR3 length is 15 residues. The V and J ends lost 5 bases and 7 bases respectively, with 20 bases between them. Germline loops: CDR1 SGHTA, CDR2 FQGNSA. The CDR3 nucleotides read TGTGCCAGCAGCCCGGTGGGACAGCGGGAAGGGACCCAGTACTTC. Amino acid sequence: CASSPVGQREGTQYF. Drawing the rest from reference TRBV7-2 and TRBJ2-5, the complete variable domain is GAGVSQSPSNKVTEKGKDVELRCDPISGHTALYWYRQSLGQGLEFLIYFQGNSAPDKSGLPSDRFSAERTGGSVSTLTIQRTQQEDSAVYLCASSPVGQREGTQYFGPGTRLLVL.

V usage is TRBV2 and J usage is TRBJ1-1; no definite D call. The V and J ends lost 2 bases and 0 bases respectively, with 7 bases between them. This CDR3 spans 14 amino acids. The V gene's germline CDR1 is SNHLY and CDR2 FYNNEI. Written as DNA, the CDR3 is TGTGCCAGCAGTGAAAAACGGATGAACACTGAAGCTTTCTTT. Its protein is CASSEKRMNTEAFF.

The rearrangement links TRBV5-1 to TRBJ2-2; 8 nucleotides line up with TRBD1. The germline V gene encodes CDR1 SGHRS and CDR2 YFSETQ. The CDR3 runs 14 residues. Germline trimming cut 2 bases from V and 5 bases from J; bases unmatched to any gene: 2. CDR3 in DNA: TGCGCCAGCAGCTTCCGACAGGGGACCGGGGAGCTGTTTTTT. It yields the protein CASSFRQGTGELFF.

V and J are TRBV11-2 and TRBJ2-1; no clear D. CDR1 SGHAT and CDR2 FQNNGV come from the germline V gene. CDR3 length: 13 amino acids. Trimming took 7 bases from V and 4 from J, leaving 11 bases between them. In DNA, the CDR3 is TGTGCCAGCACTAGTGAGTGGTACAATGAGCAGTTCTTC. Residues: CASTSEWYNEQFF.

Written as DNA, the CDR3 is TGTGCCAGCAGCCCCTCCCCCGATCAGCCCCAGCATTTT. As protein: CASSPSPDQPQHF. The chain links TRBV6-5 to TRBJ1-5, with D uncertain. CDR1 MNHEY and CDR2 SVGAGI come from the germline V gene. This CDR3 comprises 13 residues. Trimming removed 6 bases from V and 5 bases from J, with 11 bases in between.

This rearrangement joins TRBV7-2 to TRBJ2-5; 7 nucleotides agree with TRBD2. The CDR3 is 14 residues long. The V gene's germline CDR1 is SGHTA and CDR2 FQGNSA. V lost 3 bases and J lost 4; bases outside the gene matches: 5. In DNA form, the CDR3 reads TGTGCCAGCAGCTTCCAGGGCGGGGGAGAGACCCAGTACTTC. As protein: CASSFQGGGETQYF.

The V gene is TRBV28, the J gene TRBJ1-5; the D gene is possibly TRBD1 (5 bases). CDR3 length: 19 residues. Germline V CDR1 and CDR2: MDHEN, SYDVKM. Trimming took 6 bases from V and 1 from J, leaving 25 bases between them. The CDR3 reads CASSWGLRGRGGSNQPQHF. CDR3 DNA sequence: TGTGCCAGCAGCTGGGGTTTACGGGGACGGGGTGGGAGCAATCAGCCCCAGCATTTT.

V usage is TRBV2 and J usage is TRBJ1-2; 7 bases match TRBD1. The CDR3 length is 13 residues. V was pared by 6 bases and J by 7 bases, with 8 bases of the junction left unmatched. Looked up from germline, CDR1 is SNHLY and CDR2 is FYNNEI. The CDR3 DNA reads as TGTGCCAGCAGGCCGGCCAGGGGGGCTGGCTACACCTTC. Its translation is CASRPARGAGYTF.

The genes are TRBV18 and TRBJ2-3, with a weak D call TRBD1 (5 bases). CDR1 is KGHSH, CDR2 LQKENI, per germline. This CDR3 is built from 16 residues. V lost 1 base to trimming and J lost 4 bases, with 15 bases between them. CDR3 protein: CASSPQDSRAPDTQYF. DNA of the CDR3: TGTGCCAGCTCACCACAGGATAGCAGGGCCCCAGATACGCAGTATTTT.

The CDR3 loop is CASSLREMGTGELFF. DNA for the CDR3: TGTGCCAGCAGCTTAAGAGAAATGGGCACCGGGGAGCTGTTTTTT. V gene TRBV7-3 combines with J gene TRBJ2-2; the D is unclear. The CDR3 has 15 residues. Trimming stripped 1 base from V and 4 bases from J, with 10 bases between. CDR1 SGHTA and CDR2 FQGTGA come from the germline V gene.

The V gene is TRBV6-6, the J gene TRBJ1-6, with D tentatively TRBD1 (5 bases). The CDR3 contains 14 residues. From germline, CDR1 is MNHNY and CDR2 SVGAGI (reference sequence). With 6 bases removed from V and 5 bases from J, the gap between germline ends came to 11 bases. The CDR3 loop reads CASSRTPDNSPLHF. For the CDR3, the DNA is TGTGCCAGCAGCCGGACACCCGATAATTCACCCCTCCACTTT.

The chain carries TRBV7-2 and TRBJ2-1; D gene ambiguous. Germline lookup yields CDR1 SGHTA and CDR2 FQGNSA. The ends were cut back, 2 bases at V and 4 bases at J, with 3 bases in the middle. The CDR3 runs 12 residues. CDR3 in amino acids: CASSLQYNEQFF. For the CDR3, the DNA is TGTGCCAGCAGCTTACAGTACAATGAGCAGTTCTTC.

The chain joins TRBV19 to TRBJ1-5, with no clear D. Per germline, CDR1 LNHDA and CDR2 SQIVND (reference sequence). Between the trimmed V and J ends, which lost 3 bases and 0 bases, there was a span of 6 bases. CDR3 size: 14 residues. CDR3: CASSMRYSNQPQHF. DNA for the CDR3: TGTGCCAGTAGTATGCGGTATAGCAATCAGCCCCAGCATTTT.

This sequence joins TRBV15 and TRBJ2-7; 8 bases map to TRBD1. Germline V CDR1 and CDR2: LNHNV, YYDKDF (reference sequence). Unmatched junction bases numbered 15, after V lost 6 bases and J lost 5 bases. The length of the CDR3 is 16 residues. The DNA of the CDR3 is TGTGCCACCAGTTCCGGGACAGGTTATCCTACGAACGAGCAGTACTTC. This gives the protein CATSSGTGYPTNEQYF.

The chain has TRBV6-5 and TRBJ1-5; D gene uncertain. The CDR3 spans 13 residues. Germline-derived CDR1 and CDR2 are MNHEY and SVGAGI. Trimming left V 4 bases short and J 2 bases short, with 6 bases between. The CDR3 DNA sequence: TGTGCCAGCAGTTGGGAGGGCAATCAGCCCCAGCATTTT. This encodes CASSWEGNQPQHF.

The count of this clone is one. V and J are TRBV7-3 and TRBJ2-2; TRBD2 agrees at 7 bases. The junction had 2 bases not matched to a gene; V was cut back by 3 bases and J by 4 bases. The CDR3 loop spans 14 amino acids. Germline loops: CDR1 SGHTA, CDR2 FQGTGA. DNA of the CDR3: TGTGCCAGCAGCTTTGCGGGGGTCACCGGGGAGCTGTTTTTT. It yields the protein CASSFAGVTGELFF.

The chain's CDR3 is CASSPSQWRGGEYNSPLHF. The CDR3 nucleotides are TGTGCCAGCTCACCATCCCAATGGCGAGGAGGGGAGTATAATTCACCCCTCCACTTT. The V gene is TRBV18, the J gene TRBJ1-6, with D perhaps TRBD1 (5 bases). Per germline, CDR1 KGHSH and CDR2 LQKENI. This CDR3 is built from 19 residues. V was cut by 2 bases and J by 4 bases, with 21 bases left in between.

The V gene is TRBV6-5, the J gene TRBJ1-2; 7 bases agree with TRBD1. This CDR3 has 14 residues. Germline V lookup: CDR1 MNHEY, CDR2 SVGAGI. Trimming at V came to 7 bases and at J to 5 bases, leaving 10 bases not matched to a gene. Here the CDR3 reads CASTEGRQGYGYTF. In DNA form, the CDR3 reads TGTGCCAGCACCGAAGGTCGACAGGGTTATGGCTACACCTTC.

The chain employs TRBV4-1 and TRBJ2-1; 9 nucleotides match TRBD2. There are 18 residues in the CDR3. J lost 8 bases, V lost 3 bases, and 17 bases had no gene match. Germline CDR1 and CDR2: MGHRA and YSYEKL. The CDR3 nucleotides read TGCGCCAGCAGCCAGGAACCCTATTGGGTAGCGGGAGCGTATGAGCAGTTCTTC. This sequence encodes CASSQEPYWVAGAYEQFF.

The V and J genes are TRBV4-2 and TRBJ2-1; perhaps TRBD2 as D (6 bases). Per the germline V gene, CDR1 is LGHNA and CDR2 is YNFKEQ. This CDR3 has 15 residues. V lost 0 bases and J lost 0, with 6 bases in between. The CDR3 reads CASSQEGGSYNEQFF. The CDR3 nucleotides read TGTGCCAGCAGCCAAGAGGGGGGCTCCTACAATGAGCAGTTCTTC.

This chain connects TRBV14 to TRBJ2-1; D is perhaps TRBD1 or TRBD2 (6 bases each). Germline CDR1 and CDR2: SGHDN and FVKESK. This CDR3 contains 17 residues. V was trimmed by 4 bases and J by 10 bases, leaving 26 bases between them. The CDR3 loop is CASSLVGGTRIAGEQFF. DNA of the CDR3: TGTGCCAGCAGCCTCGTAGGGGGGACCCGGATAGCCGGGGAGCAGTTCTTC.